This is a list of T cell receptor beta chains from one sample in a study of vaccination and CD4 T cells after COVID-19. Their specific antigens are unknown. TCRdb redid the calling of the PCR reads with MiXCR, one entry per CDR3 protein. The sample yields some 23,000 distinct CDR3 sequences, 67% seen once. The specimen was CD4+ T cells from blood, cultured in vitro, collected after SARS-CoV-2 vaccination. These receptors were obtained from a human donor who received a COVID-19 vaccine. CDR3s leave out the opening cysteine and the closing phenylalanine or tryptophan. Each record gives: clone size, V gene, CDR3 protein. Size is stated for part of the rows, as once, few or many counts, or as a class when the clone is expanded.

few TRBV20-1 SASPLGFGDYEQY
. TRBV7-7 ASSLEVTDRGETQY
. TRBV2 ASSERQGYT
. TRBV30 AWRTGPSYNSPLH
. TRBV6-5 ASSLDRRSYEQC
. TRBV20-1 SAREARGGQPQH
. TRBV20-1 SARGGFNQPQH
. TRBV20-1 SAGLAETDTQY
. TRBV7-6 ASSRSGGARGNEQF
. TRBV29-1 SVDWGARPYT
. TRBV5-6 ASRTGVGNSPLH
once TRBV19 ASSIGAGYSNQPQH
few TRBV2 ASSEALQGPGRY
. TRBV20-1 SASFNRGVNQPPH
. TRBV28 ASSLGGISGNTIY
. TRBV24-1 ATSRGTNLHGYT
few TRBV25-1 ASSAPQGAGETQY
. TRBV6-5 ASSYPPGQGANYGYT
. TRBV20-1 SARTGRGEKLF
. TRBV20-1 SATRSTDTQY
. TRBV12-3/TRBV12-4 ASRRDGVSYEQY
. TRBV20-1 SARDPAQGNYGYT
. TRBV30 AWSTTDTQY
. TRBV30 AWSVLGLLYGYT
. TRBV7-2 ASSLEGVSSYNSPLH
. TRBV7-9 ASSPEPGQGTTRYTQY
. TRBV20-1 SASGGYHEQF
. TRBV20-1 SASPGPTNYGYT
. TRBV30 AWRAGPNQPQH
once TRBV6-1 ASSEGTSGGAGNEQF
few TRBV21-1 ASSKDRQGAYNSPLH
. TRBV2 ASKKDSTNTGELF
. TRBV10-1 ASSESSGGGARNEQF
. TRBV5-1 ASSLKWSWDTEAF
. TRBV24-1 ATSEPDRGLNYGYT
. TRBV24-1 ATSVSGRRTGELF
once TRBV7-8 ASSRGGANTEAF
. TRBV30 AWSEGVSQPQH
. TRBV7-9 ASSTTTTSLYEQY
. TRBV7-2 ASSLDVGAGDTQY
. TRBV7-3 ASSPPTDTQY
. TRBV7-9 ASSLSADYEQY
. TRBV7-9 ASSLAGFTDTQY
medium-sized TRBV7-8 ASSLIGGQGRGTGELF
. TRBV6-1 ASRTGYEQY
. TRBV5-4 ASSPYGGSYYGYT
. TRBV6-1 ASSVDRASGNTIY
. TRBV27 ASSPGTRVEGYGYT
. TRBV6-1 ASLLTRETQY
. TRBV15 ATSRDLPGYNEQF
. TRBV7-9 ASRQDRNNYGYT
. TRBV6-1 ASSEVGGANRYEQY
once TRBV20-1 SAREGIQNSPLY
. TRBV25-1 ASSSPSRIEKLF
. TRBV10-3 AITADPGNYEQY